These 22 T cell receptor beta chains were all obtained from the same sample, sequenced in a study of CD8+CD57+ T cells in acquired aplastic anemia. Genomic DNA templated the TCR beta VDJ and CDR3 profiling. TCRdb ran MiXCR on the reads and lists one entry per CDR3 protein. Among roughly 250,000 distinct CDR3 sequences, approximately 80% were seen once, and the ten largest hold around 40%. Sequenced patients had shown CD8+CD57+ cell expansion by flow cytometry. The sample taken for sequencing was sorted CD4+, CD8+, or CD8+CD57+ T cells (not recorded which) from PBMCs. All receptors come from a human donor with aplastic anemia.

The V and J genes are TRBV6-1 and TRBJ2-2; D is perhaps TRBD2 (6 bases). Trimming cost V 2 bases and J 8 bases, with 12 bases left between them. Per germline, CDR1 MNHNS and CDR2 SASEGT. The CDR3 has 14 amino acids. This CDR3 is CASSESGEQGELFF. The CDR3 nucleotides read TGTGCCAGCAGTGAATCGGGGGAACAGGGGGAGCTGTTTTTT.

As regards this clonotype: The final CDR3 position lacks the conserved phenylalanine or tryptophan, pointing to a likely read error. The limits of the CDR3 on the DNA are not certain, so only TCRdb's listed CDR3 is given. The chain uses TRBV2 and TRBJ2-1; the table's D call TRBD1 went unverified against the DNA. Germline V gene sequence: CDR1 SNHLY, CDR2 FYNNEI. The CDR3 spans 16 amino acids, including both terminal residues. The CDR3: CASSQGGGNGQYEQSV.

The rearrangement links TRBV9 to TRBJ1-5; D gene ambiguous. CDR3 length equals 15 residues. Per germline, CDR1 SGDLS and CDR2 YYNGEE. V was clipped by 2 bases and J by 5 bases, with 14 bases between them. In nucleotides, the CDR3 is TGTGCCAGCAGCGTCGGGATCTCGAGAGATCAGCCCCAGCATTTT. Translating gives CASSVGISRDQPQHF.

Remarks on this clonotype: The missing conserved phenylalanine or tryptophan at the end of this CDR3 makes a read error likely. No DNA is shown, since the ends of the CDR3 on it are uncertain; the CDR3 is the one TCRdb lists. The genes are TRBV7-8 and TRBJ2-1; TRBD1 is taken as the D call from the table, unchecked against the DNA. Germline loops: CDR1 SGHVS, CDR2 FQNEAQ. Inclusive of both ends, the CDR3 amounts to 13 amino acids. CDR3: CASSFDPDGTPFS.

A single count supports this clonotype. An end of the junction differs from the germline gene, which may be a read error. The chain is built from TRBV2 and TRBJ1-1; a possible D gene is TRBD1 (6 bases). CDR1 and CDR2 (germline): SNHLY, FYNNEI. The CDR3 covers 15 residues. In DNA form, the CDR3 reads TGCAGTAGCAGTGGAGTGGGGGGCACGAACACTGAAGCTTTCTTT. It is translated as CSSSGVGGTNTEAFF.

This rearrangement joins TRBV7-2 to TRBJ2-5, with D possibly being TRBD1 or TRBD2 (6 bases each). Trimming took off 0 bases at V and 11 bases at J, with 19 bases between the two ends. Germline assignment: CDR1 SGHTA and CDR2 FQGNSA. The CDR3 has 15 amino acids. The CDR3 DNA reads TGTGCCAGCAGCTTAGCCCGCGGGACAAATAAGCAGCAGTACTTC. It encodes CASSLARGTNKQQYF. The whole variable domain, remainder taken from reference TRBV7-2 and TRBJ2-5, is GAGVSQSPSNKVTEKGKDVELRCDPISGHTALYWYRQSLGQGLEFLIYFQGNSAPDKSGLPSDRFSAERTGGSVSTLTIQRTQQEDSAVYLCASSLARGTNKQQYFGPGTRLLVL.

V usage is TRBV7-8 and J usage is TRBJ2-5; no definite D call. Germline V gene lookup returns CDR1 SGHVS and CDR2 FQNEAQ. V was cut by 5 bases and J by 5 bases, with 15 bases left in between. This CDR3 region has 14 residues. Here the CDR3 DNA reads TGTGCCAGCAGCAGAGCCGGAAGCCCCGAGACCCAGTACTTC. Translation: CASSRAGSPETQYF.

This clonotype appeared a single time. This chain links TRBV7-2 with TRBJ2-1, with TRBD2 matching 7 bases. J lost 12 bases, V lost 3 bases, and 17 bases had no gene match. CDR1 and CDR2 (germline): SGHTA, FQGNSA. This CDR3 is built from 16 residues. CDR3 nucleotides: TGTGCCAGCAGCTTTCAAAGAAGCGGGGTGAGCGACACGCAGTTCTTC. It yields the protein CASSFQRSGVSDTQFF.

The CDR3: CASRFSQGASGYTF. CDR3 sequence (DNA): TGTGCCAGCCGGTTCAGTCAGGGGGCGAGTGGCTACACCTTC. The V and J genes are TRBV2 and TRBJ1-2; 8 positions match TRBD1. CDR3 length: 14 residues. CDR1 is SNHLY, CDR2 FYNNEI, per germline. J lost 7 bases, V lost 8 bases, and 12 bases had no gene match. Combining the CDR3 with reference TRBV2 and TRBJ1-2 gives the whole variable domain EPEVTQTPSHQVTQMGQEVILRCVPISNHLYFYWYRQILGQKVEFLVSFYNNEISEKSEIFDDQFSVERPDGSNFTLKIRSTKLEDSAMYFCASRFSQGASGYTFGSGTRLTVV.

With regard to this clonotype: The missing conserved phenylalanine or tryptophan at the end of this CDR3 makes a read error likely. The limits of the CDR3 on the DNA are not certain, so only TCRdb's listed CDR3 is given. The rearrangement joins TRBV7-9 to TRBJ2-2; the table's D call, TRBD1, was not checked against the DNA. Ends included, the CDR3 has 12 residues. The germline V gene has CDR1 SEHNR and CDR2 FQNEAQ (reference sequence). CDR3 amino acids: CASSFEPGQGNY.

The J gene is TRBJ2-1, the V gene TRBV7-8, with D perhaps TRBD2 (6 bases). Trimming took off 2 bases at V and 10 bases at J, with 21 bases between the two ends. The CDR3 is made up of 16 amino acids. The germline gives CDR1 SGHVS, CDR2 FQNEAQ. Here the CDR3 DNA reads TGTGCCAGCAGCTTACAGGGAGGCCGCGATACGCAGGAGCAGTTCTTC. As protein: CASSLQGGRDTQEQFF.

This chain links TRBV19 with TRBJ2-3; a possible D gene is TRBD2 (6 bases). The ends were cut back, 1 base at V and 15 bases at J, with 29 bases in the middle. Germline V lookup: CDR1 LNHDA, CDR2 SQIVND (reference sequence). The CDR3 extends over 17 amino acids. The CDR3 DNA reads as TGTGCCAGTAGTATAGCTAGCGTAGCCTACAATGAGCAGTTGTTCTATTTT. Translated, it gives CASSIASVAYNEQLFYF.

The CDR3 is CAISESESGRGYEQYV. The CDR3 DNA reads as TGTGCCATCAGTGAGTCGGAGAGTGGCCGGGGGTACGAGCAGTACGTC. The chain links TRBV10-3 to TRBJ2-7; the D gene is possibly TRBD2 (6 bases). There are 16 residues in the CDR3. Trimming pared 0 bases from V and 4 bases from J, leaving 16 bases between. Germline CDR1 and CDR2: ENHRY and SYGVKD.

Regarding this clonotype: Here the CDR3 omits its conserved ending phenylalanine or tryptophan, so a read error is the likely source. The DNA is omitted, as the CDR3 cannot be located on it reliably, and the CDR3 follows TCRdb's listing. The chain couples TRBV7-9 to TRBJ1-5; the table's D call, TRBD1, was not checked against the DNA. The germline CDR1 and CDR2 sequences are SEHNR and FQNEAQ (reference sequence). Both ends counted, the CDR3 spans 13 residues. The CDR3 sequence: CASSHTRTEAHDD.

The chain joins TRBV7-9 to TRBJ2-7, with D uncertain. The ends were cut back, 4 bases at V and 4 bases at J, with 26 bases in the middle. The CDR3 consists of 18 residues. Germline V gene lookup returns CDR1 SEHNR and CDR2 FQNEAQ (reference sequence). Here the CDR3 reads CASSSQPETQYLSYEQYV. The CDR3 region has the DNA TGTGCCAGCAGCTCACAACCAGAGACGCAGTACCTCTCGTACGAGCAGTACGTC.

DNA of the CDR3: TGTGCCGGAGGGACTAGCGGGGGCTACGAGCAGTACTTC. It codes for CAGGTSGGYEQYF. The V gene is TRBV2, the J gene TRBJ2-7, with 14 nucleotides matching TRBD2. CDR3 length: 13 residues. V lost 11 bases and J lost 3; bases outside the gene matches: 3. The germline gives CDR1 SNHLY, CDR2 FYNNEI.

The chain links TRBV7-8 to TRBJ2-7; 8 positions agree with TRBD2. Germline loops: CDR1 SGHVS, CDR2 FQNEAQ. The CDR3 is 18 residues long. The CDR3 region is CASSFAGGGETHSYERYV. CDR3 in DNA: TGTGCCAGCAGCTTTGCGGGAGGCGGCGAAACGCATTCCTACGAGCGGTACGTC.

The chain joins TRBV7-3 to TRBJ2-3; no clear D gene. This CDR3 region has 15 residues. Trimming left V 6 bases short and J 12 bases short, with 25 bases between. Germline V lookup: CDR1 SGHTA, CDR2 FQGTGA. DNA of the CDR3: TGTGCCAGCAGAATACAGATCAACTCCCTAGATCCCCAGTATTTT. Its protein is CASRIQINSLDPQYF.

The rearrangement links TRBV29-1 to TRBJ2-7; TRBD1 agrees at 8 bases. Germline values: CDR1 SQVTM, CDR2 ANQGSEA. This CDR3 is 13 amino acids long. V was clipped by 7 bases and J by 2 bases; unmatched bases: 7. The DNA for the CDR3 is TGCAGCGCTAGGACAGGGTTAACCTACGAGCAGTACTTC. Translating gives CSARTGLTYEQYF.

This chain uses TRBV7-2 with TRBJ1-2, with D unresolved. Germline-derived CDR1 and CDR2 are SGHTA and FQGNSA. CDR3 length equals 16 residues. The V gene lost 3 bases and the J gene lost 11 bases, with 25 bases spanning the gap. The CDR3 reads CASSLASEGGDTQYTF. As DNA, the CDR3 is TGTGCCAGCAGCTTGGCTAGCGAGGGCGGAGATACGCAGTACACCTTC. Full variable domain (remainder filled in from reference TRBV7-2 and TRBJ1-2): GAGVSQSPSNKVTEKGKDVELRCDPISGHTALYWYRQSLGQGLEFLIYFQGNSAPDKSGLPSDRFSAERTGGSVSTLTIQRTQQEDSAVYLCASSLASEGGDTQYTFGSGTRLTVV.

CDR3 sequence: CASKYTEKDYEQYF. CDR3 nucleotides: TGTGCCAGCAAGTACACAGAAAAAGACTACGAGCAGTACTTC. V and J are TRBV24-1 and TRBJ2-7; D ambiguous. Germline-derived CDR1 and CDR2 are KGHDR and SFDVKD. With 11 bases removed from V and 3 bases from J, the gap between germline ends came to 19 bases. This CDR3 has 14 residues.

The V gene is TRBV9, the J gene TRBJ2-3, with D uncertain. The end of the DNA fits TRBJ1-5 better, so the J call may be wrong. CDR1 and CDR2 (germline): SGDLS, YYNGEE. The CDR3 length is 14 residues. The CDR3 bases are TGTGCCAGCAGCCTAACGGGCGATCGCGAGACTCAGCATTTT. Its protein is CASSLTGDRETQHF.